This T cell receptor (beta chain) was sequenced during a study of blood T cell repertoires in COVID-19. Turning to the study itself: Donors in the United States, Italy and Spain gave samples during acute or convalescent COVID-19.

Living in roughly 25 US areas, the participants were between about 18 and 100 years of age. No more than 2 weeks before study entry, exposed participants had met a case of COVID-19. Trimming stripped 4 bases from V and 9 bases from J, with 13 bases between. Germline V gives CDR1 LGHDT, CDR2 YNNKEL (reference sequence). The CDR3 is made up of 13 amino acids. Method: immunoSEQ multiplex PCR; TCRdb's copy keeps in-frame clones and lacks some. Here the sample spans 350,000 or so clones, about nine tenths being singletons. J is TRBJ2-1 and V is TRBV3-1 (or the pseudogene TRBV3-2), with a possible D match to TRBD2 (7 bases). Sequenced input: PBMCs or T cells enriched from blood (not recorded which). This sequence was found in a woman aged 25 to 45 who had been exposed to COVID-19. The CDR3 loop reads CASSLRGGGEQFF. In nucleotides, the CDR3 is TGTGCCAGCAGCCTAAGGGGGGGCGGTGAGCAGTTCTTC.